The next 8 T cell receptor beta chains were all read from a single sample in a study of blood T cell repertoires in COVID-19. TCRdb's copy holds only in-frame clones and misses some; the assay was immunoSEQ multiplex PCR. Counted here are roughly 90,000 clones, 70% to 90% occurring once; the ten biggest clones make up roughly 3.2%. Sequencing input: peripheral blood. The receptors were sampled from an elderly woman with COVID-19, enrolled during active disease.

The chain recombines TRBV23-1 with TRBJ2-5, with 8 positions matching TRBD1. TRBV23-1 is assigned to the ORF class and has an uncertain function. The CDR3 has 16 amino acids. The trim removed 2 bases at V and 4 bases at J, leaving 9 bases unmatched. The DNA for the CDR3 is TGCGCCAGCAGTCAAGCGACAGGGGAAAGGGTAGAGACCCAGTACTTC. Residues: CASSQATGERVETQYF.

The chain recombines TRBV9 with TRBJ2-7; D uncertain. The CDR3 is made up of 14 amino acids. Trimming stripped 0 bases from V and 2 bases from J, with 9 bases between. Germline CDR1 SGDLS, CDR2 YYNGEE. Here the CDR3 reads CASSVDFRTYEQYF. CDR3 sequence (DNA): TGTGCCAGCAGCGTAGATTTCAGAACCTACGAGCAGTACTTC.

J is TRBJ2-3 and V is TRBV2; TRBD2 agrees at 7 bases. Germline V gives CDR1 SNHLY, CDR2 FYNNEI. Trimming took 6 bases from V and 7 from J; bases not matched to a gene: 7. The CDR3 sequence is 13 residues long. Here the CDR3 reads CASRFPGGNTQYF. The CDR3 DNA is TGTGCCAGCAGGTTCCCCGGGGGGAATACGCAGTATTTT.

V and J are TRBV7-9 and TRBJ2-7; no firm D call. Trimming cost V 4 bases and J 2 bases, with 6 bases left between them. The length of the CDR3 is 12 residues. CDR1 and CDR2 from the germline V gene are SEHNR and FQNEAQ (reference sequence). The DNA of the CDR3 is TGTGCCAGCAGCTCGTACACCTACGAGCAGTACTTC. Encoded protein: CASSSYTYEQYF.

The chain couples TRBV7-9 to TRBJ1-5, with 9 bases matching TRBD1. Trimming cost V 2 bases and J 5 bases; bases outside gene matches: 4. Germline V gene lookup returns CDR1 SEHNR and CDR2 FQNEAQ (reference sequence). This CDR3 has 15 amino acids. Written as DNA, the CDR3 is TGTGCCAGCAGCTTACTGGGACAGGGAGATCAGCCCCAGCATTTT. Translation gives CASSLLGQGDQPQHF.

The chain couples TRBV4-2 to TRBJ2-7; 7 positions match TRBD1. Germline values: CDR1 LGHNA, CDR2 YNFKEQ. The CDR3 runs to 13 residues. V was clipped by 6 bases and J by 0 bases; unmatched bases: 2. The CDR3 region has the DNA TGTGCCAGCAGTCGGGACAGCTCCTACGAGCAGTACTTC. Its translation: CASSRDSSYEQYF.

The chain carries TRBV6-6 and TRBJ1-1, with 11 bases matching TRBD1. Trimming took 4 bases from V and 5 from J; bases not matched to a gene: 6. Germline CDR1 reads MNHNY; CDR2 reads SVGAGI (reference sequence). The CDR3 extends over 15 amino acids. This chain's CDR3 is CASSWGTGGSTEAFF. CDR3 DNA sequence: TGTGCCAGCAGTTGGGGGACAGGGGGTAGTACTGAAGCTTTCTTT.

The gene calls are TRBV4-1 and TRBJ2-5; TRBD2 aligns across 12 bases. The germline V gene has CDR1 MGHRA and CDR2 YSYEKL. The CDR3 extends over 18 amino acids. Trimming cost V 0 bases and J 9 bases; bases outside gene matches: 14. The CDR3 protein is CASSQDLFGLAGKGPQYF. CDR3 coding DNA: TGCGCCAGCAGCCAAGACTTGTTCGGACTAGCGGGGAAAGGTCCCCAGTACTTC.